This T cell receptor (beta chain) was captured by sequencing in a study of T cell responses to AZD1222 COVID-19 vaccine. Overall study findings and caveats: Repertoire sampling was restricted to post-peak T cell response timepoints. In a largely white British group with more females than males, clonal diversity was possibly underestimated. Vaccine-associated CD4 TCRs ranged over spike, dominating at 160-218 and 743-854.

Using immunoSEQ multiplex PCR, the repertoire was profiled, and TCRdb retains in-frame clones only, with some absent. Of 70,000 to 95,000 clones listed, under 95% were seen once; the top ten hold around 28%. Regarding this clone: Its antigen is unidentified.

Combined were second doses at about 4 or about 12 weeks. This clonotype was obtained from an adult who received the AZD1222 COVID-19 vaccine. This sample comprised peripheral blood, obtained 28 days after the second AZD1222 dose.

The CDR3 loop reads CASSPGGEDTQYF. In DNA, the CDR3 is TGTGCCAGCAGTCCCGGGGGAGAAGATACGCAGTATTTT. The V and J genes are TRBV12-3 or TRBV12-4 and TRBJ2-3; a possible D gene is TRBD2 (6 bases). This CDR3 spans 13 amino acids. V was clipped by 5 bases and J by 5 bases, with 11 bases between them.